Listed here are 21 T cell receptor beta chains from one sample, sequenced in a study of T cells in Graves' hyperthyroidism and ophthalmopathy. What was amplified from RNA transcripts were TCR beta CDR3 regions. The primer set for the first-round RT-PCR of the TCR CDR3 was HTBI. Using its own MiXCR run on the multiplex PCR reads, TCRdb lists one record per CDR3 protein. The table lists almost 600,000 distinct CDR3 sequences, around 46% of them singletons. The specimen was peripheral blood or thyroid tissue (not recorded which). All receptors derive from a woman in her late teens or twenties with Graves' hyperthyroidism.

The V call is TRBV7-2, the J call TRBJ1-6; TRBD1 aligns across 7 bases. The germline V gene has CDR1 SGHTA and CDR2 FQGNSA. This CDR3 is built from 16 residues. V lost 5 bases and J lost 5; bases outside the gene matches: 9. CDR3 coding DNA: TGTGCCAGCAGCCGGACTAGCGGGACAGATAATTCACCCCTCCACTTT. Translating it yields CASSRTSGTDNSPLHF.

The chain couples TRBV7-9 to TRBJ2-7; 9 bases are shared with TRBD2. The CDR3 length is 15 residues. The V gene end was trimmed by 6 bases and the J gene end by 4 bases; junction bases not matched to a gene: 10. Looked up from germline, CDR1 is SEHNR and CDR2 is FQNEAQ (reference sequence). The CDR3 nucleotides read TGTGCCAGCAGTTCCATATCTAGCGGGATGTACGAGCAGTACTTC. Translation gives CASSSISSGMYEQYF.

A few counts support this clonotype. The chain recombines TRBV20-1 with TRBJ1-2; D gene uncertain. V lost 0 bases and J 4 bases, leaving 12 bases between the germline ends. Germline V CDR1 and CDR2: DFQATT, SNEGSKA (reference sequence). There are 14 residues in the CDR3. In nucleotides, the CDR3 is TGCAGTGCTAGAGATCGGGAAGGCCTCTATGGCTACACCTTC. This gives the protein CSARDREGLYGYTF.

Comments on this clonotype: A much larger clone differs by one base, so this may be a read error. DNA of the CDR3: TGTACCAGCAGCCTAACTAGCACCCAAGAGACCCAGTACTTC. It is translated as CTSSLTSTQETQYF. The chain employs TRBV18 and TRBJ2-5, with a possible D match to TRBD2 (6 bases). CDR3 length equals 14 residues. Germline lookup yields CDR1 KGHSH and CDR2 LQKENI.

The chain links TRBV20-1 to TRBJ2-7; no clear D gene. The closer fit of TRBJ2-1 to the DNA end suggests the J call may be wrong. There are 11 residues in the CDR3. Germline V lookup: CDR1 DFQATT, CDR2 SNEGSKA (reference sequence). DNA of the CDR3: TGCAGTGCTAGAAAGGTGGATGAGCAGTTCTTC. Translating it yields CSARKVDEQFF.

This clonotype was picked up many times. The V gene is TRBV20-1, the J gene TRBJ1-5; 9 nucleotides align to TRBD1. Germline-derived CDR1 and CDR2 are DFQATT and SNEGSKA (reference sequence). The CDR3 loop spans 15 amino acids. J was trimmed by 1 base and V by 6 bases; bases with no gene match: 7. CDR3 DNA: TGCAGTGCCGGAAGACAGGGGGGGAGCAATCAGCCCCAGCATTTT. Its translation: CSAGRQGGSNQPQHF.

The chain recombines TRBV7-2 with TRBJ2-2; D gene ambiguous. The CDR3 runs 14 residues. Germline V gene lookup returns CDR1 SGHTA and CDR2 FQGNSA. V was cut by 5 bases and J by 0 bases, with 7 bases left in between. CDR3 DNA: TGTGCCAGCAGCGGCATCGCGAACACCGGGGAGCTGTTTTTT. Its protein product is CASSGIANTGELFF.

The chain carries TRBV7-2 and TRBJ1-5, with TRBD1 matching 7 bases. The CDR3 covers 16 residues. V was clipped by 5 bases and J by 0 bases; unmatched bases: 7. Germline CDR1 is SGHTA and CDR2 is FQGNSA. This CDR3 reads CASSNTQGGSNQPQHF. CDR3 coding DNA: TGTGCCAGCAGCAACACCCAGGGGGGTAGCAATCAGCCCCAGCATTTT.

This clonotype was detected many times. This chain joins TRBV19 and TRBJ1-4, with D tentatively TRBD1 (5 bases). Germline CDR1 reads LNHDA; CDR2 reads SQIVND (reference sequence). V dropped 4 bases and J dropped 7 bases, with 10 bases sitting between them. The CDR3 spans 13 residues. This CDR3 is CASSTQRGEKLFF. The CDR3 DNA reads as TGTGCCAGTAGTACCCAAAGGGGTGAAAAACTGTTTTTT. Combining the CDR3 with reference TRBV19 and TRBJ1-4 gives the whole variable domain DGGITQSPKYLFRKEGQNVTLSCEQNLNHDAMYWYRQDPGQGLRLIYYSQIVNDFQKGDIAEGYSVSREKKESFPLTVTSAQKNPTAFYLCASSTQRGEKLFFGSGTQLSVL.

This clonotype was found many times. The genes are TRBV7-2 and TRBJ2-2; 8 nucleotides align to TRBD2. The CDR3 consists of 16 residues. With V trimmed by 1 base and J by 7 bases, 8 bases remained unmatched. Germline V gene data show CDR1 as SGHTA and CDR2 as FQGNSA. The CDR3 nucleotides read TGTGCCAGCAGCTTAGTTTATGGTAGCGGGAACGGGGAGCTGTTTTTT. Amino acids: CASSLVYGSGNGELFF.

The genes are TRBV12-3 or TRBV12-4 and TRBJ2-5; the match to TRBD2 covers 13 bases. The end of the DNA aligns better with TRBJ2-1, so the J call may be wrong. CDR3 size: 16 residues. CDR3 in DNA: TGTGCCAGCAGTTTATCAAGGACTAGCGGGAGTGATGAGCAGTTCTTC. It codes for CASSLSRTSGSDEQFF.

In this sample, this clonotype turned up a few times. The chain employs TRBV5-6 and TRBJ2-5, with D perhaps matching TRBD2 (5 bases). Germline CDR1 and CDR2: SGHDT and YYEEEE. The CDR3 consists of 13 residues. V lost 0 bases and J 5 bases, leaving 8 bases between the germline ends. CDR3 nucleotide sequence: TGTGCCAGCAGCTTGGTCGGGGTTGAGACCCAGTACTTC. This encodes CASSLVGVETQYF.

This clonotype was seen many times. The CDR3 coding sequence is TGTGCCATCAACTTTGCAGAGAACACTGAAGCTTTCTTT. Translated, it gives CAINFAENTEAFF. The gene calls are TRBV10-3 and TRBJ1-1; no clear D. The CDR3 loop spans 13 amino acids. The germline V gene encodes CDR1 ENHRY and CDR2 SYGVKD. Deletions cut 7 bases from V and 1 base from J, with 10 bases between.

This clonotype came up many times. This chain connects TRBV7-3 to TRBJ2-6; tentative D call: TRBD1 (6 bases). This CDR3 has 16 residues. CDR1 is SGHTA and CDR2 is FQGTGA in the germline V gene. V was trimmed by 5 bases and J by 0 bases, leaving 11 bases between them. This CDR3 reads CASSLRGSSGANVLTF. The CDR3 DNA follows: TGTGCCAGCAGCCTCAGGGGCTCCTCTGGGGCCAACGTCCTGACTTTC.

V usage is TRBV12-3 or TRBV12-4 and J usage is TRBJ2-7; 11 bases are shared with TRBD2. The CDR3 length is 14 residues. Unmatched junction bases numbered 4, after V lost 4 bases and J lost 5 bases. The CDR3 DNA follows: TGTGCCAGCAGTTCGACTAGCGGGACCAACGAGCAGTACTTC. Its translation is CASSSTSGTNEQYF.

Ten or more counts support this clonotype. V gene TRBV2 combines with J gene TRBJ1-5; D ambiguous. CDR3 length equals 15 residues. Germline V gene data show CDR1 as SNHLY and CDR2 as FYNNEI. Trimming took off 3 bases at V and 3 bases at J, with 12 bases between the two ends. CDR3 sequence (DNA): TGTGCCAGCAGTGATCGGCAGGCAGTCAATCAGCCCCAGCATTTT. Translated: CASSDRQAVNQPQHF.

The V call is TRBV2, the J call TRBJ1-2; TRBD1 agrees at 8 bases. V lost 3 bases, J lost 4 bases, and 10 bases stayed unmatched. CDR1 SNHLY and CDR2 FYNNEI come from the germline V gene. This CDR3 comprises 16 residues. CDR3 in amino acids: CASSDRTGIRGYGYTF. CDR3 in DNA: TGTGCCAGCAGTGATAGGACAGGGATCCGAGGCTATGGCTACACCTTC.

This clonotype was recorded at least ten times. This sequence joins TRBV19 and TRBJ2-7; TRBD2 agrees at 13 bases. Germline CDR1 LNHDA, CDR2 SQIVND (reference sequence). The V segment lost 5 bases and the J segment 3 bases; nucleotides outside the gene matches: 7. The CDR3 runs 16 residues. The chain's CDR3 is CASSGGLAGAIYEQYF. The CDR3 bases are TGTGCCAGTAGTGGTGGACTAGCGGGGGCTATCTACGAGCAGTACTTC.

This chain uses TRBV5-1 with TRBJ2-5; tentatively, D is TRBD2 (6 bases). From germline, CDR1 is SGHRS and CDR2 YFSETQ. CDR3 size: 15 residues. Trimming left V 4 bases short and J 4 bases short, with 17 bases between. This CDR3 reads CASSAEGGIGETQYF. CDR3 sequence (DNA): TGCGCCAGCAGCGCAGAGGGCGGGATCGGAGAGACCCAGTACTTC.

This clonotype was counted at least ten times. The chain uses TRBV20-1 and TRBJ1-1; D is uncertain. V dropped 1 base and J dropped 0 bases, with 12 bases sitting between them. CDR3 length equals 15 residues. Germline V CDR1 and CDR2: DFQATT, SNEGSKA (reference sequence). CDR3 DNA: TGCAGTGCTAGAGTGGGTGGCAGGCTGAACACTGAAGCTTTCTTT. Translating it yields CSARVGGRLNTEAFF.

This clonotype occurred many times. The chain carries TRBV10-3 and TRBJ1-1; 9 bases are a match to TRBD1. Germline CDR1 ENHRY, CDR2 SYGVKD. This CDR3 spans 14 amino acids. Trimming cost V 6 bases and J 5 bases; bases outside gene matches: 7. CDR3 in amino acids: CAIRENRGRTEAFF. The CDR3 region has the DNA TGTGCCATCAGGGAGAACAGGGGGCGGACTGAAGCTTTCTTT.